The 24 T cell receptor beta chains below were found in one sample sequenced in a study of cytomegalovirus exposure and HLA in healthy donors. The primer mix had 60 Vbeta and 13 Jbeta primers. TCRdb keeps only in-frame clones here, not all; method: immunoSEQ multiplex PCR. The sample holds about 220,000 clones, over 65% seen once. Material for sequencing was PBMCs. The origin of the receptors is a man aged 18-30 years in good health and CMV-seronegative.

This chain joins TRBV5-1 and TRBJ1-4, with TRBD1 identical over 8 bases. There are 15 residues in the CDR3. With 4 bases clipped from V and 3 bases from J, the junction kept 5 bases outside the gene matches. CDR1 and CDR2 from the germline V gene are SGHRS and YFSETQ. CDR3 bases: TGCGCCAGCAGCGTAACAGGGGGAGCTAATGAAAAACTGTTTTTT. Translated: CASSVTGGANEKLFF. The full variable domain, completed using reference TRBV5-1 and TRBJ1-4, is KAGVTQTPRYLIKTRGQQVTLSCSPISGHRSVSWYQQTPGQGLQFLFEYFSETQRNKGNFPGRFSGRQFSNSRSEMNVSTLELGDSALYLCASSVTGGANEKLFFGSGTQLSVL.

The J gene is TRBJ2-5, the V gene TRBV2; a weak D match, TRBD2 (5 bases). This CDR3 has 14 residues. Germline CDR1 reads SNHLY; CDR2 reads FYNNEI. V was shortened by 6 bases and J by 5 bases, with 16 bases between the two germline ends. The CDR3 DNA reads as TGTGCCAGCAGCTGGCTAGGCACGGGGGAGACCCAGTACTTC. This gives the protein CASSWLGTGETQYF. Full variable domain (rest looked up from reference TRBV2 and TRBJ2-5): EPEVTQTPSHQVTQMGQEVILRCVPISNHLYFYWYRQILGQKVEFLVSFYNNEISEKSEIFDDQFSVERPDGSNFTLKIRSTKLEDSAMYFCASSWLGTGETQYFGPGTRLLVL.

A remark on this clone: The junction departs from the called germline gene at one end, perhaps through a read error. The gene calls are TRBV7-7 and TRBJ2-2, with 11 bases fitting TRBD2. The CDR3 extends over 15 amino acids. CDR1 and CDR2 (germline): SSHAT, FNYEAQ (reference sequence). CDR3 coding DNA: TGTGCTAGCAGCTTTACTAGCGGGAGCACCGGGGAGCTGTTTTTT. Translated: CASSFTSGSTGELFF. The whole variable domain, remainder taken from reference TRBV7-7 and TRBJ2-2, is GAGVSQSPRYKVTKRGQDVTLRCDPISSHATLYWYQQALGQGPEFLTYFNYEAQPDKSGLPSDRFSAERPEGSISTLTIQRTEQRDSAMYRCASSFTSGSTGELFFGEGSRLTVL.

This rearrangement joins TRBV6-6 to TRBJ1-1; possible D gene TRBD1, 5 bases. The V end was cut by 5 bases, the J end by 7 bases, with 8 bases between. The V gene's germline CDR1 is MNHNY and CDR2 SVGAGI (reference sequence). CDR3 length: 11 residues. The CDR3 sequence: CASSPRGEAFF. CDR3 bases: TGTGCCAGCAGTCCTAGGGGTGAAGCTTTCTTT.

This sequence joins TRBV9 and TRBJ1-5; 7 bases map to TRBD1. Germline V gives CDR1 SGDLS, CDR2 YYNGEE. This CDR3 is 15 amino acids long. The ends lost 3 bases at V and 5 bases at J; junction bases unmatched: 8. The CDR3 here is CASSALGTDHQPQHF. The DNA of the CDR3 is TGTGCCAGCAGCGCTTTGGGGACAGATCATCAGCCCCAGCATTTT.

V usage is TRBV27 and J usage is TRBJ2-5; 8 nucleotides agree with TRBD1. The J call could be wrong; TRBJ2-7 is a better fit for the DNA end. This CDR3 comprises 15 residues. Germline V gene lookup returns CDR1 MNHEY and CDR2 SMNVEV (reference sequence). In nucleotides, the CDR3 is TGTGCCAGCAGTCCTCAGGGGGCTAGTCGCCTCGAGCAGTACTTC. This sequence encodes CASSPQGASRLEQYF.

The chain has TRBV28 and TRBJ2-2; TRBD2 agrees at 7 bases. This CDR3 is built from 14 residues. Per the germline V gene, CDR1 is MDHEN and CDR2 is SYDVKM. J gave up 4 bases and V 5 bases, and 4 bases lay outside the gene matches. CDR3 in DNA: TGTGCCAGCAGTCCCTCTAGCGGCACCGGGGAGCTGTTTTTT. It translates to CASSPSSGTGELFF.

The chain joins TRBV11-2 to TRBJ2-3, with 13 nucleotides matching TRBD2. Germline assignment: CDR1 SGHAT and CDR2 FQNNGV. This CDR3 contains 15 residues. Losses at the gene ends were 5 bases for V and 6 bases for J; bases not matched to a gene: 5. CDR3 loop: CASSELAGGADTQYF. DNA for the CDR3: TGTGCCAGCAGCGAACTAGCGGGAGGGGCGGATACGCAGTATTTT. The whole variable domain, remainder taken from reference TRBV11-2 and TRBJ2-3, is EAGVAQSPRYKIIEKRQSVAFWCNPISGHATLYWYQQILGQGPKLLIQFQNNGVVDDSQLPKDRFSAERLKGVDSTLKIQPAKLEDSAVYLCASSELAGGADTQYFGPGTRLTVL.

The V and J genes are TRBV10-1 and TRBJ1-1; 9 bases are shared with TRBD1. This CDR3 region has 14 residues. Trimming removed 4 bases from V and 5 bases from J; junction bases left unmatched: 5. CDR1 and CDR2 (germline): WNHNN, SYGVQD (reference sequence). CDR3 nucleotide sequence: TGCGCCAGCAGTGGGGACAGGGACTGGACTGAAGCTTTCTTT. Residues: CASSGDRDWTEAFF.

A note on this clone: Other DNA sequences within the sample encode an identical CDR3. V usage is TRBV5-1 and J usage is TRBJ2-1, with TRBD1 identical over 9 bases. The germline V gene has CDR1 SGHRS and CDR2 YFSETQ. With 6 bases clipped from V and 8 bases from J, the junction kept 9 bases outside the gene matches. The CDR3 covers 14 residues. The CDR3 region has the DNA TGCGCCAGCAACCCGGGACAGGGAAATCATGAGCAGTTCTTC. It is translated as CASNPGQGNHEQFF.

The chain couples TRBV10-1 to TRBJ2-3; TRBD1 aligns across 9 bases. Looked up from germline, CDR1 is WNHNN and CDR2 is SYGVQD (reference sequence). This CDR3 spans 15 amino acids. The J segment lost 4 bases and the V segment lost 0 bases, leaving 2 bases of the junction unmatched. Here the CDR3 DNA reads TGCGCCAGCAGTGAGTCGACAGGGGGTGCAGATACGCAGTATTTT. This translates into CASSESTGGADTQYF.

This chain links TRBV5-6 with TRBJ1-5; a weak D match, TRBD1 (5 bases). Trimming cost V 4 bases and J 2 bases, with 7 bases left between them. The CDR3 extends over 13 amino acids. CDR1 SGHDT and CDR2 YYEEEE come from the germline V gene. CDR3 sequence reads: CASSIQGNQPQHF. DNA for the CDR3: TGTGCCAGCAGCATACAGGGCAATCAGCCCCAGCATTTT.

The chain couples TRBV6-1 to TRBJ2-7, with 7 positions matching TRBD2. Germline assignment: CDR1 MNHNS and CDR2 SASEGT. This CDR3 is built from 14 residues. After removal of 1 base from V and 4 bases from J, the junction contained 4 bases not matched to a gene. Written as DNA, the CDR3 is TGTGCCAGCAGTGAAGAGGTGGGAGGGTACGAGCAGTACTTC. It codes for CASSEEVGGYEQYF.

The V and J genes are TRBV9 and TRBJ2-7; 8 nucleotides align to TRBD2. The germline V gene has CDR1 SGDLS and CDR2 YYNGEE. V shed 0 bases and J 3 bases; nucleotides not matched to a gene: 5. The CDR3 is 15 amino acids. The CDR3 region is CASSVGSAGVYEQYF. CDR3 coding DNA: TGTGCCAGCAGCGTAGGATCAGCGGGAGTCTACGAGCAGTACTTC.

This rearrangement joins TRBV7-9 to TRBJ2-7; D is perhaps TRBD1 (5 bases). Germline V gene sequence: CDR1 SEHNR, CDR2 FQNEAQ (reference sequence). V was clipped by 3 bases and J by 3 bases, with 9 bases between them. The CDR3 is 13 amino acids. The CDR3 DNA reads TGTGCCAGCAGCTTTGGGCAGGGCTACGAGCAGTACTTC. Protein: CASSFGQGYEQYF.

Notes on this clone: One junction end disagrees with the germline gene, perhaps due to a read error. The V and J genes are TRBV28 and TRBJ2-1, with TRBD1 matching over 10 bases. The CDR3 contains 16 residues. Germline V lookup: CDR1 MDHEN, CDR2 SYDVKM. The CDR3: CAGSFLTGGAWNEQFF. The CDR3 coding sequence is TGTGCCGGCAGTTTCTTGACAGGGGGCGCTTGGAATGAGCAGTTCTTC.

Details on this clone: The sample has other DNA sequences that encode this CDR3 too. The chain joins TRBV6-1 to TRBJ2-3; no clear D gene. The germline V gene encodes CDR1 MNHNS and CDR2 SASEGT. There are 15 residues in the CDR3. With 0 bases removed from V and 0 bases from J, the gap between germline ends came to 7 bases. The CDR3 coding sequence is TGTGCCAGCAGTGAAGCGCTAGGTAGCACAGATACGCAGTATTTT. Translated, it gives CASSEALGSTDTQYF.

This clone has only one observation. This rearrangement joins TRBV7-9 to TRBJ2-7; 10 bases match TRBD1. The CDR3 has 16 amino acids. Per the germline V gene, CDR1 is SEHNR and CDR2 is FQNEAQ (reference sequence). The trim removed 2 bases at V and 3 bases at J, leaving 7 bases unmatched. CDR3 bases: TGTGCCAGCAGCTTAACAACCGGGACAGGGGTCTACGAGCAGTACTTC. Translation gives CASSLTTGTGVYEQYF.

The chain carries TRBV28 and TRBJ1-2; TRBD1 agrees at 8 bases. This CDR3 comprises 11 residues. V lost 4 bases to trimming and J lost 12 bases; unmatched junction nucleotides: 4. Germline V gives CDR1 MDHEN, CDR2 SYDVKM. The CDR3 is CASSSTGVDTF. In nucleotides, the CDR3 is TGTGCCAGCAGTTCGACAGGGGTCGACACCTTC.

The rearrangement joins TRBV10-1 to TRBJ2-3; 10 bases fit TRBD2. Germline V gene data show CDR1 as WNHNN and CDR2 as SYGVQD (reference sequence). With 3 bases clipped from V and 2 bases from J, the junction kept 5 bases outside the gene matches. The CDR3 contains 16 residues. The CDR3 nucleotides are TGCGCCAGCAGTGATGGCCTAGCGGGAGCCACAGATACGCAGTATTTT. It is translated as CASSDGLAGATDTQYF.

The chain combines TRBV5-4 with TRBJ2-2; D may be TRBD1 (5 bases). Trimming cost V 4 bases and J 3 bases, with 7 bases left between them. CDR1 SGHNT and CDR2 YYREEE come from the germline V gene (reference sequence). The CDR3 runs 13 residues. CDR3 amino acids: CASSRQYTGELFF. DNA for the CDR3: TGTGCCAGCAGCCGACAGTACACCGGGGAGCTGTTTTTT.

This chain uses TRBV12-5 with TRBJ1-3, with 7 bases that match TRBD1. The CDR3 runs to 15 residues. Germline V CDR1 and CDR2: LGHNT, FRNRAP. Unmatched junction bases numbered 5, after V lost 6 bases and J lost 0 bases. The CDR3 sequence is CASGTGTVSGNTIYF. Here the CDR3 DNA reads TGTGCTAGTGGCACTGGGACAGTCTCTGGAAACACCATATATTTT.

The rearrangement joins TRBV5-1 to TRBJ1-2; tentatively, D is TRBD1 (5 bases). V dropped 0 bases and J dropped 4 bases, with 16 bases sitting between them. The germline CDR1 and CDR2 sequences are SGHRS and YFSETQ. This CDR3 contains 16 residues. CDR3 sequence (DNA): TGCGCCAGCAGCTTGGGGCAGGGAGGGACCCTCTATGGCTACACCTTC. This gives the protein CASSLGQGGTLYGYTF. Supplemented by reference TRBV5-1 and TRBJ1-2, the full variable domain reads KAGVTQTPRYLIKTRGQQVTLSCSPISGHRSVSWYQQTPGQGLQFLFEYFSETQRNKGNFPGRFSGRQFSNSRSEMNVSTLELGDSALYLCASSLGQGGTLYGYTFGSGTRLTVV.

This CDR3 is CASSLALGASGIYEQYF. The CDR3 DNA follows: TGTGCCAGCAGCTTGGCCTTGGGGGCTAGCGGAATCTACGAGCAGTACTTC. The J gene is TRBJ2-7, the V gene TRBV5-4; perhaps TRBD2 as D (7 bases). The CDR3 is 17 residues long. V was trimmed by 0 bases and J by 3 bases, leaving 19 bases between them. Germline CDR1 is SGHNT and CDR2 is YYREEE (reference sequence).